Below, one T cell receptor (beta chain) is given with its context. A junction boundary mismatches the germline segment, possibly from a read error. The CDR3 loop spans 12 amino acids. It was during active infection that Seattle patients were enrolled and then longitudinally followed. The source of the sample is a study of blood T cell repertoires in COVID-19. Original methodology: For nucleated cells, counts were estimated from reference gene primer amplification. Using immunoSEQ multiplex PCR, the repertoire was profiled, and TCRdb retains in-frame clones only, with some absent. For V, J and clone size, that table is used; D and trimming come from the DNA. The table has some 240,000 clones, 90% to 95% seen once.

V gene TRBV12-3 or TRBV12-4 combines with J gene TRBJ1-6; D gene uncertain. The receptor was isolated from a man in his sixties with COVID-19, enrolled during active disease. Specimen: peripheral blood. CDR3 sequence reads: CASSEGGYLFSF. DNA for the CDR3: TGTGCCAGCAGTGAGGGTGGATATCTCTTTTCGTTT.